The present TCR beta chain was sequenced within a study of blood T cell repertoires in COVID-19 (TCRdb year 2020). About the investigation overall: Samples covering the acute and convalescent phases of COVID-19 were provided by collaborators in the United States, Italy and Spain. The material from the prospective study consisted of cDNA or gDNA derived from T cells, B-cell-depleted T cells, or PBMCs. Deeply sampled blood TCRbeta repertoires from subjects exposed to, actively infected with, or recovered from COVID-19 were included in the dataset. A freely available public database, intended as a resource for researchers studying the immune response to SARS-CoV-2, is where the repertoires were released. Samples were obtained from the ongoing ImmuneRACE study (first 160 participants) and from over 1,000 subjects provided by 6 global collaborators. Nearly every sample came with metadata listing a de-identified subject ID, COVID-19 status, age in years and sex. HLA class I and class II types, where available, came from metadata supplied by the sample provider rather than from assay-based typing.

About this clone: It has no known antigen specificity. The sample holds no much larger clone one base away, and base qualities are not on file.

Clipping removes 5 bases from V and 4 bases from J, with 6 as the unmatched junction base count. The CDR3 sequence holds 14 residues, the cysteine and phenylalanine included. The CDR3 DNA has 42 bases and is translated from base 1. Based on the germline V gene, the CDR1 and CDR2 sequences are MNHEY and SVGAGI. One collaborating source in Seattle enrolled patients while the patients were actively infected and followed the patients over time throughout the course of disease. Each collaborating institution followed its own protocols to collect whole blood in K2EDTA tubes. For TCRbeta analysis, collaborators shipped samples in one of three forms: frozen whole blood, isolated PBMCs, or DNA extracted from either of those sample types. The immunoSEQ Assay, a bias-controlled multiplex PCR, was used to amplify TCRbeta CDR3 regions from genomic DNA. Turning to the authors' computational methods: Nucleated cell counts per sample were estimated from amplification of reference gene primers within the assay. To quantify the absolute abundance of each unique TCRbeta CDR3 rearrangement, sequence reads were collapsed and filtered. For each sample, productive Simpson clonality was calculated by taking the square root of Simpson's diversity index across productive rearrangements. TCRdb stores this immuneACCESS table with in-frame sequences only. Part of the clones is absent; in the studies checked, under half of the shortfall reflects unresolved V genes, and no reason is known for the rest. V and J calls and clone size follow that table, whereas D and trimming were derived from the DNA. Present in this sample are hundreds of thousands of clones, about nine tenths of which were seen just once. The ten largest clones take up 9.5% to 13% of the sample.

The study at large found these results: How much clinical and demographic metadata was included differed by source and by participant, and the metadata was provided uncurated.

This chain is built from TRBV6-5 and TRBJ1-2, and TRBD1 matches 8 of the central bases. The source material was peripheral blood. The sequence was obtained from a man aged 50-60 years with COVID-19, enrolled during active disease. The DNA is TGTGCCAGCAGTCCAGGAGGACAGGGCTATGGCTACACCTTC. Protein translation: CASSPGGQGYGYTF.